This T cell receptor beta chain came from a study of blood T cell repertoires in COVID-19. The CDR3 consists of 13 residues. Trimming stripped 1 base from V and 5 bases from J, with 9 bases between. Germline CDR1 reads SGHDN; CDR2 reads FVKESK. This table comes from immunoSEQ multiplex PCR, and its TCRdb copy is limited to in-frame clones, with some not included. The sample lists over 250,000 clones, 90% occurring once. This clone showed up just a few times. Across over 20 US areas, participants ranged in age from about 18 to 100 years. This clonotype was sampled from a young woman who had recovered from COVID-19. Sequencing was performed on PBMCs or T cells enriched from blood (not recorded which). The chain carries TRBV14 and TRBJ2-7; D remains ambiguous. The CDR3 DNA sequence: TGTGCCAGCAGCCAAGCGGAGCGCCACGAGCAGTACTTC. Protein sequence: CASSQAERHEQYF.